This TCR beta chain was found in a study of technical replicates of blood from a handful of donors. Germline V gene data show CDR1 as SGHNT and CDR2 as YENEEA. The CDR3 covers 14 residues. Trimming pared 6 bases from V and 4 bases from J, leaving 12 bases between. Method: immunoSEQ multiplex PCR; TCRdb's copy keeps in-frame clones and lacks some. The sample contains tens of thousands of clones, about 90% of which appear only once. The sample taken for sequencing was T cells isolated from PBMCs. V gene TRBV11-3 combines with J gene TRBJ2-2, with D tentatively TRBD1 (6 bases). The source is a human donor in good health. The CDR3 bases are TGTGCCAGCAGGACAGGAGTTTCCACCGGGGAGCTGTTTTTT. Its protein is CASRTGVSTGELFF.